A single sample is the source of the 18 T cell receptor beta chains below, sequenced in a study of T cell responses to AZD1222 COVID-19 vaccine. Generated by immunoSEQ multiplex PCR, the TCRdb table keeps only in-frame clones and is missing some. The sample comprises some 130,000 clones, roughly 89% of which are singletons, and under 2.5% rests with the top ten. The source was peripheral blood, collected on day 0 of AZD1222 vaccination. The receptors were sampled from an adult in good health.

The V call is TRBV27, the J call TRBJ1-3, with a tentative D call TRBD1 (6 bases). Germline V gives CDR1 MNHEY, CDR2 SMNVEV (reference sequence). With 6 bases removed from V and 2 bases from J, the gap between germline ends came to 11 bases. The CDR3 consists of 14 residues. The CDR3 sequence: CASRPPGAGNTIYF. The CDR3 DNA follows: TGTGCCAGCAGACCCCCAGGGGCTGGAAACACCATATATTTT.

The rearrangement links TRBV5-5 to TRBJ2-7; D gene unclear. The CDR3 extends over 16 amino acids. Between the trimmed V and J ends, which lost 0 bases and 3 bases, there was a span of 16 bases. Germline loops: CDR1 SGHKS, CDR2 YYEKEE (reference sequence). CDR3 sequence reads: CASSLEAPRANYEQYF. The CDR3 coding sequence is TGTGCCAGCAGCTTGGAGGCACCTCGGGCAAACTACGAGCAGTACTTC.

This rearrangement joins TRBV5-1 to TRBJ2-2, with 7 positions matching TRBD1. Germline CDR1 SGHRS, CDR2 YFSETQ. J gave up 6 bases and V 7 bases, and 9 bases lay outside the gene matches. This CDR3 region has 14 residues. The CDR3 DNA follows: TGCGCCAGCGCTGAGGACAGGCCTGCCGGGGAGCTGTTTTTT. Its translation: CASAEDRPAGELFF.

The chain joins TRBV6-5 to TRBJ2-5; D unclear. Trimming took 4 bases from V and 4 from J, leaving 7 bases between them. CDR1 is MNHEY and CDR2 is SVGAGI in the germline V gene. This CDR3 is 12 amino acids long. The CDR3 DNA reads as TGTGCCAGCAGTTTAGTTGGAGAGACCCAGTACTTC. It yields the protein CASSLVGETQYF.

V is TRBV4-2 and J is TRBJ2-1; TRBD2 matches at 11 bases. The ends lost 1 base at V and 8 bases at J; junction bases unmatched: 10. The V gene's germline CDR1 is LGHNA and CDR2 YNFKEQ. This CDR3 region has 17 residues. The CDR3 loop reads CASSQAITSGSVYEQFF. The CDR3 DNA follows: TGTGCCAGCAGCCAAGCGATCACTAGCGGGAGTGTCTATGAGCAGTTCTTC.

In DNA, the CDR3 is TGTGCCAGCACCAAAGGGTCTTTGGACTATGGCTACACCTTC. Its protein product is CASTKGSLDYGYTF. This chain connects TRBV7-8 to TRBJ1-2; D is unresolved. With 7 bases removed from V and 3 bases from J, the gap between germline ends came to 15 bases. CDR3 size: 14 residues. CDR1 is SGHVS and CDR2 is FQNEAQ in the germline V gene.

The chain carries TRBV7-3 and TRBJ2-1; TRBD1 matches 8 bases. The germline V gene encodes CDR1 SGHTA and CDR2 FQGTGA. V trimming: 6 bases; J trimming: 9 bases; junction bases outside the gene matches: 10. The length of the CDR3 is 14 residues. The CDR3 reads CASRLSPTGGEQFF. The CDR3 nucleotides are TGTGCCAGCAGACTAAGTCCCACAGGGGGTGAGCAGTTCTTC. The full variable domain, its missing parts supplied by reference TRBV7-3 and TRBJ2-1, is GAGVSQTPSNKVTEKGKYVELRCDPISGHTALYWYRQSLGQGPEFLIYFQGTGAADDSGLPNDRFFAVRPEGSVSTLKIQRTERGDSAVYLCASRLSPTGGEQFFGPGTRLTVL.

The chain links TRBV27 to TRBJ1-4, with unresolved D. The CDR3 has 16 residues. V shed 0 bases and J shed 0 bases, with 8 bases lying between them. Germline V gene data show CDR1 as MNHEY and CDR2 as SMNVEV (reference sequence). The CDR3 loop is CASSLSEMATNEKLFF. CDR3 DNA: TGTGCCAGCAGTTTATCGGAGATGGCAACTAATGAAAAACTGTTTTTT.

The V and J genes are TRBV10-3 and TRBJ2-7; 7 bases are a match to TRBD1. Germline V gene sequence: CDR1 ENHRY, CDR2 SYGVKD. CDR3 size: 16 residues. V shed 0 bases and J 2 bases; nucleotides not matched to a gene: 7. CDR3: CAISESWDRGAYEQYF. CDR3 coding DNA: TGTGCCATCAGTGAGTCCTGGGACAGAGGAGCCTACGAGCAGTACTTC.

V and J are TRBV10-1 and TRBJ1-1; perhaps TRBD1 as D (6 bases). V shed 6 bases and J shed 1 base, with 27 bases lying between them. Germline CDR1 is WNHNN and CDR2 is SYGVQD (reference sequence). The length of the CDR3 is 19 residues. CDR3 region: CASSLDIQGSGSQNTEAFF. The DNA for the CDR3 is TGCGCCAGCAGCCTCGATATACAGGGATCAGGGTCGCAGAACACTGAAGCTTTCTTT.

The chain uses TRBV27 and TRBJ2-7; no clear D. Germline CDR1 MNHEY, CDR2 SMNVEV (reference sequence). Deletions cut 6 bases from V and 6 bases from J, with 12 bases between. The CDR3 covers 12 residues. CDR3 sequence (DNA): TGTGCCAGCAGCCTTACCGGTGGCGAGCAGTACTTC. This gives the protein CASSLTGGEQYF.

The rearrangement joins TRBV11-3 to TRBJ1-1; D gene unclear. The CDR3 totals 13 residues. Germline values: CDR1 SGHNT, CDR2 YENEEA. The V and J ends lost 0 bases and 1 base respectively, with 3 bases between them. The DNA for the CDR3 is TGTGCCAGCAGCTTAGATCCGAACACTGAAGCTTTCTTT. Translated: CASSLDPNTEAFF.

The CDR3: CASRTFGQTYEQYF. In DNA form, the CDR3 reads TGTGCCAGCAGAACCTTCGGACAGACCTACGAGCAGTACTTC. This chain uses TRBV5-4 with TRBJ2-7; D might be TRBD1 (6 bases). There are 14 residues in the CDR3. V dropped 5 bases and J dropped 2 bases, with 14 bases sitting between them. Germline CDR1 reads SGHNT; CDR2 reads YYREEE (reference sequence).

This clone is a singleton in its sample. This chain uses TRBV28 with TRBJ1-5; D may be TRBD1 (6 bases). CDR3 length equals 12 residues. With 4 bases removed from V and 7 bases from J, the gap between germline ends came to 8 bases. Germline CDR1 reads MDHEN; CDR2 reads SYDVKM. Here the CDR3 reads CASSSGVQPQHF. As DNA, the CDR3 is TGTGCCAGCAGTTCAGGGGTCCAGCCCCAGCATTTT.

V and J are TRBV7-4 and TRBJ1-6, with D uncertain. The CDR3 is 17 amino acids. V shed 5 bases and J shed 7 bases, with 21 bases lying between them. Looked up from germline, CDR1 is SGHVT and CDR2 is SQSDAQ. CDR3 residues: CASSPPLGPLQNSPLHF. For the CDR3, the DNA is TGTGCCAGCAGCCCTCCCCTAGGCCCTTTACAGAATTCACCCCTCCACTTT.

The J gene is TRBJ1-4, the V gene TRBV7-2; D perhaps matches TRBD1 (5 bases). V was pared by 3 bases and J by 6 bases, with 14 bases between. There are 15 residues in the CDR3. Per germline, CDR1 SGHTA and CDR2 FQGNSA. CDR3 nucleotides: TGTGCCAGCAGCTTCCAGTGGGGGGGAGATGAAAAACTGTTTTTT. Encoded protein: CASSFQWGGDEKLFF. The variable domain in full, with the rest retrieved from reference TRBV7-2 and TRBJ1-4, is GAGVSQSPSNKVTEKGKDVELRCDPISGHTALYWYRQSLGQGLEFLIYFQGNSAPDKSGLPSDRFSAERTGGSVSTLTIQRTQQEDSAVYLCASSFQWGGDEKLFFGSGTQLSVL.

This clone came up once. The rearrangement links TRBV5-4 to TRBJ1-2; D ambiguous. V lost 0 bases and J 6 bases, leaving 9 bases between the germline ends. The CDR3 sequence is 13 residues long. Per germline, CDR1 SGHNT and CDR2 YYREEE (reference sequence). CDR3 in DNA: TGTGCCAGCAGCTTGGGAGGGATCAATGGCTACACCTTC. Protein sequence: CASSLGGINGYTF.

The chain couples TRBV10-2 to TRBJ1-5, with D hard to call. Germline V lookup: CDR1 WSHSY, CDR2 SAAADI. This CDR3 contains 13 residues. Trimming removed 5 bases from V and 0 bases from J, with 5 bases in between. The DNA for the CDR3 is TGCGCCAGCAGTAGGGTTAGCAATCAGCCCCAGCATTTT. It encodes CASSRVSNQPQHF.